This T cell receptor (beta chain) was sequenced in a study of blood T cell repertoires in COVID-19. Study-wide context: The origin of the acute and convalescent COVID-19 samples was the United States, Italy and Spain. T cells, B-cell-depleted T cells, or PBMCs provided the cDNA or gDNA that served as material.

In the authors' workflow: Researchers report that nucleated cell counts were estimated from reference gene primer amplification. The method was immunoSEQ multiplex PCR; TCRdb's version includes in-frame clones alone and lacks a portion of them. D and trimming were read from the DNA, whereas the V and J calls and clone size are those reported in that table. The data contain about 250,000 clones, approximately 91% of them singletons. The receptor was isolated from a middle-aged woman who had recovered from COVID-19. The sequencing sample was made of peripheral blood.

The CDR3 nucleotides are TGTGCCAGCAGTGAGAATGAGTACGAGCAGTACTTC. Its protein product is CASSENEYEQYF. J is TRBJ2-7 and V is TRBV6-2 or TRBV6-3; D uncertain. The CDR3 covers 12 residues. Germline V lookup: CDR1 MNHEY, CDR2 SVGEGT. V lost 5 bases and J lost 4, with 9 bases in between.